This TCR beta chain was sequenced in a study of T cell changes during pregnancy in multiple sclerosis. Profiling relied on immunoSEQ multiplex PCR, and the TCRdb table lists in-frame clones only, not all of them. The table shows 43,000 or so clones, with under 95% occurring only once. J gave up 0 bases and V 4 bases, and 7 bases lay outside the gene matches. The germline gives CDR1 SGHKS, CDR2 YYEKEE (reference sequence). This CDR3 region has 17 residues. The genes are TRBV5-5 and TRBJ2-1; 10 bases are a match to TRBD2. Sample: PBMCs (not recorded whether the cells were cultured). This TCR was sampled from a female donor with multiple sclerosis, enrolled in a pregnancy study. Here the CDR3 DNA reads TGTGCCAGCAGCGACAGGACTAGCGGTAGCTCCTACAATGAGCAGTTCTTC. Amino acid sequence: CASSDRTSGSSYNEQFF.